The T cell receptor beta chain described here comes from a study of cytomegalovirus exposure and HLA in healthy donors. A remark on this clone: Its target is unknown.

Study findings and constraints: The listing of about 150 TCR beta chains classed them as cytomegalovirus-associated.

PCR was performed using 60 Vbeta and 13 Jbeta primers. TCRdb keeps only in-frame clones here, not all; method: immunoSEQ multiplex PCR. The sample shows some 170,000 clones, approximately 72% of them seen only once. The sample was PBMCs. The sequence was obtained from a human donor in good health.

The CDR3 coding sequence is TGTGCCAGCAGCCCCCGGGGTCGAAATTCACCCCTCCACTTT. As protein: CASSPRGRNSPLHF. This chain links TRBV7-2 with TRBJ1-6; no firm D call. Trimming removed 5 bases from V and 7 bases from J, with 12 bases in between. Germline CDR1 and CDR2: SGHTA and FQGNSA. The CDR3 consists of 14 residues. The full variable domain, in which reference TRBV7-2 and TRBJ1-6 provide the parts outside the CDR3, is GAGVSQSPSNKVTEKGKDVELRCDPISGHTALYWYRQSLGQGLEFLIYFQGNSAPDKSGLPSDRFSAERTGGSVSTLTIQRTQQEDSAVYLCASSPRGRNSPLHFGNGTRLTVT.